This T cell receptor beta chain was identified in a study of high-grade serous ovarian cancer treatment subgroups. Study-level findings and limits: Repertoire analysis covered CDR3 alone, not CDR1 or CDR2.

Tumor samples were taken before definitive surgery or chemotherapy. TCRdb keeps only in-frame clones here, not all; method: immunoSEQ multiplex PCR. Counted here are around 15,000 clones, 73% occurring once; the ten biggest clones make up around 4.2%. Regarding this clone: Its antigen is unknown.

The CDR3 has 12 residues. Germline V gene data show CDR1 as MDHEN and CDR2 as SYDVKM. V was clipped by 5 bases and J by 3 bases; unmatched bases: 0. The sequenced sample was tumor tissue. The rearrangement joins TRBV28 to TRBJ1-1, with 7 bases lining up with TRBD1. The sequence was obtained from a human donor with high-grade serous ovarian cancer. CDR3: CASSQGDTEAFF. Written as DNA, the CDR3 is TGTGCCAGCAGTCAGGGGGACACTGAAGCTTTCTTT.